Each of the 17 T cell receptor beta chains below was sequenced from the same sample in a study of cytomegalovirus exposure and HLA in healthy donors. Primers: 60 Vbeta forward and 13 Jbeta reverse. Sequenced by immunoSEQ multiplex PCR; TCRdb stores in-frame clones only, minus some. Of roughly 93,000 clones in the sample, more than 60% were seen once. Sequencing was done on a sample of PBMCs. These receptors were taken from a human donor in good health.

The chain combines TRBV30 with TRBJ1-2; D perhaps matches TRBD1 (5 bases). Per germline, CDR1 GTSNPN and CDR2 SVGIG (reference sequence). The CDR3 consists of 13 residues. V was cut by 0 bases and J by 7 bases, with 12 bases left in between. For the CDR3, the DNA is TGTGCCTGGAGTGTAGGAAGGGGATCTGGCTACACCTTC. It translates to CAWSVGRGSGYTF.

V gene TRBV27 combines with J gene TRBJ1-1; 9 nucleotides agree with TRBD1. This CDR3 has 14 amino acids. The germline gives CDR1 MNHEY, CDR2 SMNVEV (reference sequence). V trimming: 2 bases; J trimming: 5 bases; junction bases outside the gene matches: 3. The CDR3 region has the DNA TGTGCCAGCAGTTTAGGACAGGGGTATACTGAAGCTTTCTTT. Translating gives CASSLGQGYTEAFF.

V is TRBV15 and J is TRBJ1-2, with D possibly being TRBD1 (5 bases). V lost 5 bases, J lost 3 bases, and 13 bases lay in between. The CDR3 length is 14 residues. Per germline, CDR1 LNHNV and CDR2 YYDKDF (reference sequence). CDR3 loop: CATSPGESDYGYTF. CDR3 nucleotides: TGTGCCACCAGCCCGGGGGAATCGGACTATGGCTACACCTTC.

This chain joins TRBV10-3 and TRBJ2-3; 9 nucleotides line up with TRBD2. Germline CDR1 and CDR2: ENHRY and SYGVKD. CDR3 length: 15 residues. J was trimmed by 2 bases and V by 2 bases; bases with no gene match: 2. The CDR3 protein is CAISEASGVTDTQYF. CDR3 nucleotide sequence: TGTGCCATCAGTGAGGCTAGCGGGGTCACAGATACGCAGTATTTT.

This clone was detected only a few times. J is TRBJ1-1 and V is TRBV19; perhaps TRBD1 as D (5 bases). The CDR3 consists of 12 residues. V shed 7 bases and J shed 5 bases, with 11 bases lying between them. The germline V gene encodes CDR1 LNHDA and CDR2 SQIVND (reference sequence). CDR3 DNA sequence: TGTGCCAGTAAGTTGGGGGGAACTGAAGCTTTCTTT. Its translation is CASKLGGTEAFF.

The chain couples TRBV9 to TRBJ1-2; no reliable D call. This CDR3 comprises 14 residues. The ends were cut back, 0 bases at V and 5 bases at J, with 11 bases in the middle. Germline loops: CDR1 SGDLS, CDR2 YYNGEE. CDR3 loop: CASSVEAGGYGYTF. The CDR3, as DNA: TGTGCCAGCAGCGTAGAGGCAGGCGGGTATGGCTACACCTTC.

V and J are TRBV10-2 and TRBJ1-3, with 8 nucleotides matching TRBD1. V was pared by 3 bases and J by 4 bases, with 11 bases of the junction left unmatched. Germline V CDR1 and CDR2: WSHSY, SAAADI. The CDR3 contains 17 residues. Written as DNA, the CDR3 is TGCGCCAGCAGTGATTCATGGCAGGGGGCCTTAGGAAACACCATATATTTT. Its translation is CASSDSWQGALGNTIYF.

This clone was seen a single time. The V and J genes are TRBV29-1 and TRBJ2-1, with 12 bases that match TRBD2. The CDR3 loop spans 17 amino acids. CDR1 and CDR2 (germline): SQVTM, ANQGSEA. The junction had 11 bases not matched to a gene; V was cut back by 4 bases and J by 4 bases. The CDR3 loop reads CSVVDRLGLAGYNEQFF. CDR3 DNA: TGCAGCGTTGTCGACAGACTAGGACTAGCGGGATACAATGAGCAGTTCTTC.

The chain carries TRBV5-6 and TRBJ2-1; possibly TRBD2 for D (6 bases). CDR1 SGHDT and CDR2 YYEEEE come from the germline V gene. The CDR3 loop spans 17 amino acids. Trimming removed 3 bases at V and 8 bases at J, with 24 bases between. CDR3 in amino acids: CASSSLPGLRGKDEQFF. The CDR3 coding sequence is TGTGCCAGCAGCTCTCTTCCGGGACTGCGTGGGAAGGATGAGCAGTTCTTC.

This chain uses TRBV5-4 with TRBJ2-2, with TRBD2 matching 14 bases. V lost 9 bases and J lost 7; bases outside the gene matches: 8. The CDR3 sequence is 15 residues long. Germline values: CDR1 SGHNT, CDR2 YYREEE (reference sequence). Here the CDR3 DNA reads TGTGCCACCCCGGGACTAGCGGGAGAGGACGGGGAGCTGTTTTTT. Amino acids: CATPGLAGEDGELFF.

This clone was recorded only once. This rearrangement joins TRBV6-6 to TRBJ1-5, with 7 bases that match TRBD1. CDR3 length equals 14 residues. CDR1 MNHNY and CDR2 SVGAGI come from the germline V gene (reference sequence). With 4 bases clipped from V and 8 bases from J, the junction kept 8 bases outside the gene matches. CDR3 DNA: TGTGCCAGCAGTTCCCAGGGGGGCGGAGAGCCCCAGCATTTT. Its translation is CASSSQGGGEPQHF.

The chain is built from TRBV5-1 and TRBJ2-1; TRBD2 agrees at 9 bases. CDR1 is SGHRS and CDR2 is YFSETQ in the germline V gene. The CDR3 is 15 amino acids. V trimming: 1 base; J trimming: 4 bases; junction bases outside the gene matches: 3. The CDR3 reads CASSLLAGVYNEQFF. CDR3 sequence (DNA): TGCGCCAGCAGCTTGTTAGCGGGAGTATACAATGAGCAGTTCTTC.

This sequence joins TRBV11-3 and TRBJ2-7, with no clear D. Trimming left V 0 bases short and J 6 bases short, with 9 bases between. Germline V gene data show CDR1 as SGHNT and CDR2 as YENEEA. The length of the CDR3 is 13 residues. Here the CDR3 reads CASSLESGSEQYF. The CDR3 region has the DNA TGTGCCAGCAGCTTAGAGTCAGGATCCGAGCAGTACTTC.

J is TRBJ1-1 and V is TRBV5-1, with TRBD1 identical over 10 bases. J gave up 8 bases and V 3 bases, and 7 bases lay outside the gene matches. Germline V gene sequence: CDR1 SGHRS, CDR2 YFSETQ. The CDR3 loop spans 14 amino acids. In nucleotides, the CDR3 is TGCGCCAGCAGCTCATCGGGACAGGGGAGGGAAGCTTTCTTT. Protein sequence: CASSSSGQGREAFF.

Here the CDR3 reads CAWSPPGLASHEQYF. As DNA, the CDR3 is TGTGCCTGGAGTCCCCCCGGACTAGCGTCCCACGAGCAGTACTTC. The chain is built from TRBV30 and TRBJ2-5, with TRBD2 matching 9 bases. The J call could be wrong; TRBJ2-7 is a better fit for the DNA end. The germline gives CDR1 GTSNPN, CDR2 SVGIG (reference sequence). The CDR3 totals 15 residues.

V gene TRBV2 combines with J gene TRBJ1-1, with 7 positions matching TRBD1. V dropped 6 bases and J dropped 8; count of bases not matched to a gene: 15. This CDR3 is 15 amino acids long. Germline V gives CDR1 SNHLY, CDR2 FYNNEI. CDR3 sequence: CASRTGTHLFSEAFF. The CDR3 DNA is TGTGCCAGCAGGACAGGGACCCATCTCTTTTCGGAAGCTTTCTTT.

The CDR3 protein is CASSEHGRGSYNSPLHF. For the CDR3, the DNA is TGTGCCAGCAGTGAACATGGCAGGGGTTCCTATAATTCACCCCTCCACTTT. The chain employs TRBV6-1 and TRBJ1-6, with a weak D call TRBD1 (6 bases). This CDR3 contains 17 residues. Trimming removed 2 bases from V and 1 base from J, with 12 bases in between. Germline V CDR1 and CDR2: MNHNS, SASEGT.